This T cell receptor (beta chain) was obtained from a study of blood T cell repertoires in COVID-19. Sequencing used immunoSEQ multiplex PCR; TCRdb keeps in-frame clones, though not all of them. Of 270,000 or so clones in the sample, around 89% were seen once. The CDR3 covers 16 residues. CDR1 is SGHTA, CDR2 FQGNSA, per germline. The V and J ends lost 4 bases and 5 bases, in that order; junction bases with no gene match: 10. This receptor was obtained from a man aged 40-55 years with acute or convalescent COVID-19. Sequences were obtained from peripheral blood. The chain links TRBV7-2 to TRBJ2-1, with TRBD2 identical over 8 bases. CDR3 protein: CASSSTGTSPHNEQFF. Here the CDR3 DNA reads TGTGCCAGCAGCTCGACCGGGACTAGTCCTCACAATGAGCAGTTCTTC.